This TCR beta chain was obtained from a study of blood T cell repertoires in COVID-19. Study in general: Sample material is recorded as cDNA or gDNA derived from T cells, B-cell-depleted T cells, or PBMCs.

Here immunoSEQ multiplex PCR was the method, and the copy in TCRdb shows in-frame clones only, minus some. The sample has about 160,000 clones; 75% to 90% are singletons. The receptor comes from a human donor in a cohort sampled during active COVID-19. Specimen: peripheral blood.

CDR3 nucleotides: TGTGCCAGCAGCCCACAGGGATTCGGTGAGCAGTTCTTC. Its protein is CASSPQGFGEQFF. This chain uses TRBV7-3 with TRBJ2-1; D possibly corresponds to TRBD1 (6 bases). The CDR3 has 13 amino acids. V was clipped by 5 bases and J by 9 bases, with 14 bases between them. Germline CDR1 and CDR2: SGHTA and FQGTGA.